This T cell receptor beta chain originates from a study of control samples from healthy donors and cancer patients (dated by TCRdb to about 2020). The library came from the immunoSEQ multiplex PCR assay. The table comes from immuneACCESS by way of TCRdb, which keeps in-frame sequences with V and J called. Part of the clones is missing from these tables; in studies checked, under half for an unresolved V gene and the rest for unknown reasons. This sample lists approximately 53,000 clones; 75% to 95% were detected once. The ten top clones hold under 0.95% of the sample. There are 13 amino acids in the CDR3, from cysteine to phenylalanine inclusive. Only CDR3 DNA is held: 39 bases, read in frame from base 1. CDR1 and CDR2 are read off the germline V gene as KGHDR and SFDVKD. A distance of 6 bases separates the germline ends of V and J, which lose 5 bases and 1 base respectively. Comment on this clone: Its binding antigen is unknown. No per-base quality is available; no much larger clone lies one base away.

The chain is assembled from TRBV24-1 and TRBJ2-3; the D segment cannot be called with confidence. This clonotype was obtained from a man aged 30 to 45 with colorectal cancer. The sequenced sample consisted of PBMCs. The DNA reads TGTGCCACCAGTGCGACGGGCACAGATACGCAGTATTTT. This translates into CATSATGTDTQYF.